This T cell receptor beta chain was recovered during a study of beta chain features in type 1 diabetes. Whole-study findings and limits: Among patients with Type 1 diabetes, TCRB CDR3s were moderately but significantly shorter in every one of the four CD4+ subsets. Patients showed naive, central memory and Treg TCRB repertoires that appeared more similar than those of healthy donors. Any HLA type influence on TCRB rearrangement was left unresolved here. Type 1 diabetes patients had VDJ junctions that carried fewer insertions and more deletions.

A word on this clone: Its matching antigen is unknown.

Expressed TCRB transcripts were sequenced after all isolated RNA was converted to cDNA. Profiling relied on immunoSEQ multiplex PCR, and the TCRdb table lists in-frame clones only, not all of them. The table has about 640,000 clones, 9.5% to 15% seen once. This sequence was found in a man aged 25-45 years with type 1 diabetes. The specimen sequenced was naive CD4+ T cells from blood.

This CDR3 is CASSQVSQGLGKLFF. The CDR3 DNA reads TGCGCCAGCAGCCAAGTGTCACAGGGTCTGGGAAAACTGTTTTTT. The rearrangement joins TRBV4-3 to TRBJ1-4, with D perhaps TRBD1 (6 bases). The CDR3 loop spans 15 amino acids. The germline V and J ends were trimmed by 1 base and 10 bases, with 16 bases remaining between them. The germline V gene encodes CDR1 LGHNA and CDR2 YSLEER.